The clone carrying this T cell receptor (beta chain) has only a few counts. With a J-beta primer mix and a sample-barcoded 5' primer, a second PCR ran 7 to 11 cycles. MiXCR was run by TCRdb on the 5' RACE reads, yielding one entry per CDR3 protein. The data show approximately 780,000 distinct CDR3 sequences, approximately 24% seen once. The data are from a study of blood T cells in healthy people across ages. PBMCs numbering at least 6.5 million were isolated per sample. The CDR3 is 18 amino acids. Looked up from germline, CDR1 is LGHDT and CDR2 is YNNKEL (reference sequence). The V end was cut by 0 bases, the J end by 0 bases, with 16 bases between. Another study also made use of these data, one on T cells of mothers and their children.

This chain links TRBV3-1 with TRBJ2-3; D is uncertain. This clonotype originated in a boy between 10 and 17 years old in good health. Sequencing was performed on blood. Here the CDR3 reads CASSQDFAPSTSTDTQYF. In nucleotides, the CDR3 is TGTGCCAGCAGCCAAGATTTCGCGCCAAGCACTAGCACAGATACGCAGTATTTT.